A single sample is the source of the 27 T cell receptor beta chains below, sequenced in a study of blood T cell repertoires in COVID-19. Libraries were prepared by immunoSEQ multiplex PCR; TCRdb keeps only in-frame clonotypes and omits some of them. The sample carries 140,000 or so clones, 88% recorded once. The sequenced sample was peripheral blood. The receptor set was obtained from a woman aged 50 to 60 with acute or convalescent COVID-19.

This chain connects TRBV5-1 to TRBJ2-3, with a weak D call TRBD1 (5 bases). This CDR3 comprises 14 residues. Per germline, CDR1 SGHRS and CDR2 YFSETQ. The V end lost 4 bases, the J end lost 2 bases, and 11 bases lay between the germline ends. The CDR3 protein is CASSQTANTDTQYF. The CDR3 region has the DNA TGCGCCAGCAGCCAGACAGCTAACACAGATACGCAGTATTTT.

V gene TRBV3-1 (or the pseudogene TRBV3-2) combines with J gene TRBJ1-1, with a weak D call TRBD1 (6 bases). The germline V gene has CDR1 LGHDT and CDR2 YNNKEL (reference sequence). V dropped 0 bases and J dropped 3 bases, with 11 bases sitting between them. The CDR3 loop spans 15 amino acids. CDR3 protein: CASSQDRGAYTEAFF. In DNA form, the CDR3 reads TGTGCCAGCAGCCAAGATCGGGGGGCATACACTGAAGCTTTCTTT.

The J gene is TRBJ2-7, the V gene TRBV28, with TRBD1 matching 7 bases. This CDR3 is built from 15 residues. The J segment lost 1 base and the V segment lost 5 bases, leaving 8 bases of the junction unmatched. Germline values: CDR1 MDHEN, CDR2 SYDVKM. CDR3 protein: CASSIGQEGSYEQYF. DNA for the CDR3: TGTGCCAGCAGTATTGGACAGGAAGGATCCTACGAGCAGTACTTC.

The CDR3 DNA follows: TGTGCCAGCAGTGAAGGGCGGGGACAGGGCCCTTCCGAGCAGTACTTC. As protein: CASSEGRGQGPSEQYF. This rearrangement joins TRBV6-1 to TRBJ2-7; 9 nucleotides agree with TRBD1. This CDR3 spans 16 amino acids. J was trimmed by 6 bases and V by 1 base; bases with no gene match: 10. Germline lookup yields CDR1 MNHNS and CDR2 SASEGT.

This chain joins TRBV5-1 and TRBJ1-3; no firm D call. The CDR3 is made up of 14 amino acids. Between the trimmed V and J ends, which lost 0 bases and 1 base, there was a span of 5 bases. The germline CDR1 and CDR2 sequences are SGHRS and YFSETQ. CDR3 protein: CASSLGASGNTIYF. CDR3 coding DNA: TGCGCCAGCAGCTTGGGGGCTTCTGGAAACACCATATATTTT.

V and J are TRBV5-1 and TRBJ1-4; D may be TRBD1 (6 bases). CDR3 length: 15 residues. V gave up 4 bases and J gave up 9 bases, with 19 bases separating them. Looked up from germline, CDR1 is SGHRS and CDR2 is YFSETQ. CDR3 loop: CASSPRESDRKKLFF. The DNA of the CDR3 is TGCGCCAGCAGCCCCCGAGAGTCGGACAGAAAAAAACTGTTTTTT.

This clone appeared once. This rearrangement joins TRBV5-8 to TRBJ1-1, with 8 bases identical to TRBD1. Germline-derived CDR1 and CDR2 are SGHTS and YDEGEE. The CDR3 sequence is 14 residues long. The V and J ends lost 4 bases and 5 bases, in that order; junction bases with no gene match: 7. This chain's CDR3 is CASSQQGAYTEAFF. CDR3 in DNA: TGTGCCAGCAGCCAGCAGGGGGCCTATACTGAAGCTTTCTTT.

The chain recombines TRBV19 with TRBJ2-7; the match to TRBD2 covers 8 bases. Germline CDR1 LNHDA, CDR2 SQIVND (reference sequence). The length of the CDR3 is 15 residues. V shed 4 bases and J 1 base; nucleotides not matched to a gene: 6. The CDR3 region is CASSSTSGISYEQYF. Here the CDR3 DNA reads TGTGCCAGTAGTAGTACTAGCGGCATTTCCTACGAGCAGTACTTC.

This clone was counted between two and nine times. This chain connects TRBV7-2 to TRBJ1-2, with no clear D. V lost 2 bases and J 8 bases, leaving 15 bases between the germline ends. Per the germline V gene, CDR1 is SGHTA and CDR2 is FQGNSA. The CDR3 extends over 14 amino acids. CDR3 sequence: CASSLSKRVWGYTF. The DNA of the CDR3 is TGTGCCAGCAGCTTATCCAAGAGGGTCTGGGGCTACACCTTC.

This CDR3 reads CASSDSGVTTQYF. CDR3 sequence (DNA): TGTGCCAGCAGTGACTCAGGGGTCACTACGCAGTATTTT. The J gene is TRBJ2-3, the V gene TRBV6-4; possibly TRBD1 for D (5 bases). V lost 0 bases, J lost 8 bases, and 9 bases lay in between. CDR3 size: 13 residues. The V gene's germline CDR1 is MRHNA and CDR2 SNTAGT.

To note about this clone: Other DNA sequences in the sample encode the same CDR3. This sequence joins TRBV9 and TRBJ2-3; possibly TRBD1 for D (6 bases). CDR1 is SGDLS and CDR2 is YYNGEE in the germline V gene. There are 14 residues in the CDR3. V shed 4 bases and J shed 6 bases, with 15 bases lying between them. The DNA for the CDR3 is TGTGCCAGCAGCCTTCGGACAGTCCTGGATACGCAGTATTTT. This sequence encodes CASSLRTVLDTQYF.

The count of this clone is one. The chain uses TRBV2 and TRBJ2-1; no firm D call. This CDR3 spans 12 amino acids. V was shortened by 4 bases and J by 9 bases, with 10 bases between the two germline ends. Germline CDR1 and CDR2: SNHLY and FYNNEI. The CDR3 sequence: CASSAPLSEQFF. DNA of the CDR3: TGTGCCAGCAGTGCCCCCCTTTCTGAGCAGTTCTTC. Supplemented by reference TRBV2 and TRBJ2-1, the full variable domain reads EPEVTQTPSHQVTQMGQEVILRCVPISNHLYFYWYRQILGQKVEFLVSFYNNEISEKSEIFDDQFSVERPDGSNFTLKIRSTKLEDSAMYFCASSAPLSEQFFGPGTRLTVL.

Here the CDR3 reads CSVGARTREGGELFF. The CDR3 nucleotides are TGCAGCGTCGGAGCACGAACCCGTGAGGGCGGGGAGCTGTTTTTT. The J gene is TRBJ2-2, the V gene TRBV29-1, with D possibly matching TRBD2 (5 bases). The V end lost 6 bases, the J end lost 7 bases, and 21 bases lay between the germline ends. Germline V CDR1 and CDR2: SQVTM, ANQGSEA. This CDR3 has 15 amino acids.

The chain is built from TRBV3-1 (or the pseudogene TRBV3-2) and TRBJ2-7, with 9 nucleotides matching TRBD1. With 4 bases clipped from V and 1 base from J, the junction kept 8 bases outside the gene matches. The germline gives CDR1 LGHDT, CDR2 YNNKEL (reference sequence). This CDR3 is built from 16 residues. The CDR3 nucleotides are TGTGCCAGCAGCCCGACCTCTGGGACAGGGTCCTACGAGCAGTACTTC. It specifies CASSPTSGTGSYEQYF.

V is TRBV7-6 and J is TRBJ2-7, with 7 nucleotides matching TRBD1. The germline gives CDR1 SGHVS, CDR2 FNYEAQ. The CDR3 contains 15 residues. The junction had 9 bases not matched to a gene; V was cut back by 1 base and J by 6 bases. The CDR3 is CASSLDLGDRPEQYF. The CDR3 DNA is TGTGCCAGCAGCTTAGATCTGGGGGACAGACCCGAGCAGTACTTC.

The V call is TRBV6-5, the J call TRBJ1-1; TRBD1 is a possible D gene (5 bases). The CDR3 spans 14 residues. Per germline, CDR1 MNHEY and CDR2 SVGAGI. Trimming cost V 5 bases and J 5 bases, with 15 bases left between them. In DNA, the CDR3 is TGTGCCAGCAGTCTTAGACAGATTCTGACTGAAGCTTTCTTT. It codes for CASSLRQILTEAFF.

The chain recombines TRBV30 with TRBJ1-6, with D tentatively TRBD1 (6 bases). Germline CDR1 GTSNPN, CDR2 SVGIG (reference sequence). The CDR3 consists of 14 residues. V was trimmed by 0 bases and J by 7 bases, leaving 10 bases between them. The CDR3: CAWSVKGDNSPLHF. Here the CDR3 DNA reads TGTGCCTGGAGTGTAAAGGGGGACAATTCACCCCTCCACTTT.

J is TRBJ1-1 and V is TRBV19; D may be TRBD1 (5 bases). Per germline, CDR1 LNHDA and CDR2 SQIVND (reference sequence). This CDR3 contains 16 residues. V was trimmed by 3 bases and J by 1 base, leaving 15 bases between them. CDR3 DNA: TGTGCCAGTAGTATGCCTTGGGGGGTAGCGAACACTGAAGCTTTCTTT. Its translation: CASSMPWGVANTEAFF.

V gene TRBV6-5 combines with J gene TRBJ1-4; D perhaps matches TRBD1 (5 bases). The length of the CDR3 is 16 residues. From germline, CDR1 is MNHEY and CDR2 SVGAGI. Trimming cost V 0 bases and J 3 bases, with 11 bases left between them. The CDR3 here is CASSYSRWGANEKLFF. DNA for the CDR3: TGTGCCAGCAGTTACTCGAGATGGGGCGCTAATGAAAAACTGTTTTTT.

The chain has TRBV7-2 and TRBJ2-3, with TRBD1 as a possible D gene (5 bases). V gave up 6 bases and J gave up 4 bases, with 17 bases separating them. This CDR3 is 15 amino acids long. Germline V CDR1 and CDR2: SGHTA, FQGNSA. CDR3 sequence reads: CASRPDILWADTQYF. In nucleotides, the CDR3 is TGTGCCAGCAGGCCGGACATCCTCTGGGCAGATACGCAGTATTTT. The full variable domain, completed using reference TRBV7-2 and TRBJ2-3, is GAGVSQSPSNKVTEKGKDVELRCDPISGHTALYWYRQSLGQGLEFLIYFQGNSAPDKSGLPSDRFSAERTGGSVSTLTIQRTQQEDSAVYLCASRPDILWADTQYFGPGTRLTVL.

The chain combines TRBV6-5 with TRBJ1-2, with TRBD1 as a possible D gene (6 bases). V was clipped by 0 bases and J by 4 bases, with 12 bases between them. The length of the CDR3 is 15 residues. Germline CDR1 MNHEY, CDR2 SVGAGI. The DNA of the CDR3 is TGTGCCAGCAGTTACTCGGCCAGGGGCGGCTATGGCTACACCTTC. Translation: CASSYSARGGYGYTF.

V gene TRBV7-2 combines with J gene TRBJ2-3; 12 bases are a match to TRBD2. Trimming took 3 bases from V and 1 from J; bases not matched to a gene: 5. Per the germline V gene, CDR1 is SGHTA and CDR2 is FQGNSA. The CDR3 is 17 amino acids. The CDR3 nucleotides read TGTGCCAGCAGCTTTCGACTAGCGGGAGATGGCACAGATACGCAGTATTTT. This encodes CASSFRLAGDGTDTQYF.

This chain joins TRBV6-2 or TRBV6-3 and TRBJ2-7; a weak D match, TRBD2 (5 bases). The CDR3 has 15 residues. CDR1 is MNHEY and CDR2 is SVGEGT in the germline V gene. The V gene lost 6 bases and the J gene lost 4 bases, with 19 bases spanning the gap. The DNA for the CDR3 is TGTGCCAGCAGGCCTACCGGGATTCTACCTTACGAGCAGTACTTC. This codes for CASRPTGILPYEQYF.

The chain employs TRBV18 and TRBJ1-3, with 10 bases aligning to TRBD1. CDR3 size: 16 residues. V gave up 3 bases and J gave up 0 bases; unmatched junction bases: 2. The V gene's germline CDR1 is KGHSH and CDR2 LQKENI. CDR3 DNA sequence: TGTGCCAGCTCACCTTGGACAGGGGGCTCTGGAAACACCATATATTTT. It specifies CASSPWTGGSGNTIYF.

The sample holds one count of this clone. The rearrangement joins TRBV6-6 to TRBJ1-1; no reliable D call. Germline lookup yields CDR1 MNHNY and CDR2 SVGAGI (reference sequence). CDR3 length: 13 residues. V lost 5 bases, J lost 4 bases, and 11 bases lay in between. CDR3 amino acids: CASSETTGTEAFF. As DNA, the CDR3 is TGTGCCAGCAGTGAGACCACGGGCACTGAAGCTTTCTTT.

The gene calls are TRBV19 and TRBJ1-3; D remains ambiguous. Germline assignment: CDR1 LNHDA and CDR2 SQIVND (reference sequence). This CDR3 contains 16 residues. Trimming removed 3 bases from V and 0 bases from J, with 12 bases in between. This CDR3 is CASSITASYSGNTIYF. The CDR3 region has the DNA TGTGCCAGTAGTATTACCGCATCCTACTCTGGAAACACCATATATTTT.

This chain connects TRBV6-1 to TRBJ1-6; D possibly corresponds to TRBD1 (6 bases). V lost 1 base, J lost 8 bases, and 15 bases lay in between. This CDR3 is 16 amino acids long. Germline V gives CDR1 MNHNS, CDR2 SASEGT. CDR3 in DNA: TGTGCCAGCAGTGAAGATGTAAAGGGGGATGATTCACCCCTCCACTTT. It yields the protein CASSEDVKGDDSPLHF.